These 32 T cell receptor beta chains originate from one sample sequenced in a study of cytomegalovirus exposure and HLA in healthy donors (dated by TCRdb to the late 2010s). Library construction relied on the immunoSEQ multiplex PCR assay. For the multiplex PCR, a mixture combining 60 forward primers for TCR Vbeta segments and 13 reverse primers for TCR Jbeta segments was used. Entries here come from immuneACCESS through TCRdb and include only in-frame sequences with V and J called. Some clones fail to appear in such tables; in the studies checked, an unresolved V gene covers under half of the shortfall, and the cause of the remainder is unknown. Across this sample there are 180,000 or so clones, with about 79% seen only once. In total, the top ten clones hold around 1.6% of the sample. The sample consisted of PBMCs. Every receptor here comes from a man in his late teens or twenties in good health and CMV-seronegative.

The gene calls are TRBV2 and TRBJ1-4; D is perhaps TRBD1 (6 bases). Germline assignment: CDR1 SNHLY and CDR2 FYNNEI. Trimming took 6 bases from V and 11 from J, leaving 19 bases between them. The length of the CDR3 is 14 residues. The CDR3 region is CASRVRGGFTKLFF. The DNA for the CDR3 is TGTGCCAGCAGGGTGAGGGGGGGCTTTACGAAACTGTTTTTT.

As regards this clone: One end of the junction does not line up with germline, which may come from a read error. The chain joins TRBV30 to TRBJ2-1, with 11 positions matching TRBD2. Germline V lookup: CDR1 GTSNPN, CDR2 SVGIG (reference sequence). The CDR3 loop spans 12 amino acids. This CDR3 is CAWSGLAGLVLF. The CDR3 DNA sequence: TGTGCCTGGAGTGGACTAGCGGGATTAGTCCTCTTC.

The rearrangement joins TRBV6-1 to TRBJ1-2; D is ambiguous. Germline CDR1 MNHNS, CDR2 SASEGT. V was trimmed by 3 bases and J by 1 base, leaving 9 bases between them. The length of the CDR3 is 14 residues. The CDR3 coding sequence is TGTGCCAGCAGTGAGGTCAGTCATAACTATGGCTACACCTTC. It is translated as CASSEVSHNYGYTF.

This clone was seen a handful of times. The CDR3 DNA follows: TGTGCCAGCAGGGGGCAGAGCGGGAACTTCTACGAGCAGTACTTC. It codes for CASRGQSGNFYEQYF. The rearrangement links TRBV28 to TRBJ2-7; the match to TRBD2 covers 7 bases. Germline values: CDR1 MDHEN, CDR2 SYDVKM. V was clipped by 6 bases and J by 3 bases; unmatched bases: 11. This CDR3 spans 15 amino acids.

The CDR3 sequence is CATSRDFRGQGIDAFF. The CDR3 DNA follows: TGTGCCACCAGCAGAGATTTTAGGGGACAGGGTATAGATGCTTTCTTT. The gene calls are TRBV15 and TRBJ1-1; 9 nucleotides match TRBD1. V was pared by 0 bases and J by 11 bases, with 13 bases of the junction left unmatched. This CDR3 has 16 amino acids. Germline V gives CDR1 LNHNV, CDR2 YYDKDF (reference sequence).

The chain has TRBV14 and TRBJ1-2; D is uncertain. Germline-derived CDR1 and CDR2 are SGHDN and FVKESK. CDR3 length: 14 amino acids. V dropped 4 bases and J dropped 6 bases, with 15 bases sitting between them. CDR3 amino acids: CASSPGGSSDGYTF. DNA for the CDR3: TGTGCCAGCAGCCCGGGAGGGAGTTCGGATGGCTACACCTTC.

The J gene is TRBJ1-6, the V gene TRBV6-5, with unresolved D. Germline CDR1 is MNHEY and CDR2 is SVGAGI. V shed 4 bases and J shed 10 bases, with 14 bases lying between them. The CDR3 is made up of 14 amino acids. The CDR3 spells CASSLLAARSPLHF. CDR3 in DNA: TGTGCCAGCAGTTTACTAGCGGCCCGCTCACCCCTCCACTTT.

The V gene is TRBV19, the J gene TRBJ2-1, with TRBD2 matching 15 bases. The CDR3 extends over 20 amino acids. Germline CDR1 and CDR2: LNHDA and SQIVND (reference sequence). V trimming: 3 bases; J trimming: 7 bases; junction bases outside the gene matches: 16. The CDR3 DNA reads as TGTGCCAGTAGTATCCGGACAGCCGGACTAGCGGGAGGGCGATGGAATGAGCAGTTCTTC. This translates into CASSIRTAGLAGGRWNEQFF.

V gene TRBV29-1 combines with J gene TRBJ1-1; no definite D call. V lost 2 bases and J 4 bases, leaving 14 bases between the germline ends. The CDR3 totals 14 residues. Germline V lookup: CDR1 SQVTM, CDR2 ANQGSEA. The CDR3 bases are TGCAGCGTTGAACGTCTCTCACGAGTCACTGAAGCTTTCTTT. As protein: CSVERLSRVTEAFF.

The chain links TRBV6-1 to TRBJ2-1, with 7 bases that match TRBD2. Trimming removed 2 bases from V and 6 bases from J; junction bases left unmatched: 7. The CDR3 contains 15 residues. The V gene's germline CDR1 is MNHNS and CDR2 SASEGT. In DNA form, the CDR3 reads TGTGCCAGCAGTGAACCGGGGCGGGGGAGCAATGAGCAGTTCTTC. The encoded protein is CASSEPGRGSNEQFF.

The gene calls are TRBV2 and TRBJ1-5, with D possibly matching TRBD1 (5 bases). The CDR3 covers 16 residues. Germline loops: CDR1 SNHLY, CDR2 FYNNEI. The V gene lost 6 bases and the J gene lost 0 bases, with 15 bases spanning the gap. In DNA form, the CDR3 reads TGTGCCAGCAGCGACCCTCGGGGGGATAGCAATCAGCCCCAGCATTTT. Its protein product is CASSDPRGDSNQPQHF.

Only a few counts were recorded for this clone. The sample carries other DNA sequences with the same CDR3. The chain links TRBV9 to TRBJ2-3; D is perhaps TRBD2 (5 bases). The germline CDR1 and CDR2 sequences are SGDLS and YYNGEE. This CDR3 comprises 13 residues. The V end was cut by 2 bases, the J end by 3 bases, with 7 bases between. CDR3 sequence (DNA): TGTGCCAGCAGCGTTTCGGGGACAGATACGCAGTATTTT. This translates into CASSVSGTDTQYF.

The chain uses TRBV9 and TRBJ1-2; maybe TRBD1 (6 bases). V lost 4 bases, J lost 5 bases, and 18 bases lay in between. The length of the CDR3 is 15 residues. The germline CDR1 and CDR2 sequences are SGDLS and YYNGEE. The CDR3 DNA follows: TGTGCCAGCAGCCCCGGGGTGGACAGCCCTTATGGCTACACCTTC. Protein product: CASSPGVDSPYGYTF. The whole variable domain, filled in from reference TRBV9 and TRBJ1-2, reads DSGVTQTPKHLITATGQRVTLRCSPRSGDLSVYWYQQSLDQGLQFLIQYYNGEERAKGNILERFSAQQFPDLHSELNLSSLELGDSALYFCASSPGVDSPYGYTFGSGTRLTVV.

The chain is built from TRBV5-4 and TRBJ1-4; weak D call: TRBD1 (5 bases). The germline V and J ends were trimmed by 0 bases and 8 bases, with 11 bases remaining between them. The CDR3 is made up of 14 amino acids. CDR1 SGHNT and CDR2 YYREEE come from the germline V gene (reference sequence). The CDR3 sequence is CASSLARAGEKLFF. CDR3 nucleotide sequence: TGTGCCAGCAGCTTGGCCAGGGCTGGGGAAAAACTGTTTTTT.

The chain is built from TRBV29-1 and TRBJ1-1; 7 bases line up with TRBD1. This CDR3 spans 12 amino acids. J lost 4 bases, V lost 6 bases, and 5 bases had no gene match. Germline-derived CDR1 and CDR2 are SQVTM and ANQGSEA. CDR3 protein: CSVRGWVTEAFF. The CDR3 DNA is TGCAGCGTCAGGGGGTGGGTCACTGAAGCTTTCTTT.

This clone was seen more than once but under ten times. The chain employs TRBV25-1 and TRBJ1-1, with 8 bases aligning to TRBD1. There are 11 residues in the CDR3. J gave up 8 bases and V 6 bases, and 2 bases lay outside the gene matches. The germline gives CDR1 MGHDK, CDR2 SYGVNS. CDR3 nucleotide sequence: TGTGCCAGCAGAAGACAGGGGGAAGCTTTCTTT. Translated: CASRRQGEAFF.

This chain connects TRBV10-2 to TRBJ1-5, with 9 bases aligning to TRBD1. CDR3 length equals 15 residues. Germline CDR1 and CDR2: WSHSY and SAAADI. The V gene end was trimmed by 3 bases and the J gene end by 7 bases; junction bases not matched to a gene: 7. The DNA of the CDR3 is TGCGCCAGCAGTGATTCGGGACAGGGTGGACAGCCCCAGCATTTT. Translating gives CASSDSGQGGQPQHF.

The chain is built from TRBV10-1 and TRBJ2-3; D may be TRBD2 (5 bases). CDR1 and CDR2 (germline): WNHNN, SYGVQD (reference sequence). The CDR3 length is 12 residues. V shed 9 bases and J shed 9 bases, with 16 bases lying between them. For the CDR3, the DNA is TGCGCCAGTGGGAGCCGTTCGGAGACGCAGTATTTT. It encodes CASGSRSETQYF.

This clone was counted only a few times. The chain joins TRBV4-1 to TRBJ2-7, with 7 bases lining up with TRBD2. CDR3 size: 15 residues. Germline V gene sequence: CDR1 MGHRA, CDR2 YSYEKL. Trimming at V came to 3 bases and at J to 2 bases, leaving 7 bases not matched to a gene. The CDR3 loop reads CASSHKAGPAYEQYF. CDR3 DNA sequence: TGCGCCAGCAGCCACAAAGCGGGACCCGCCTACGAGCAGTACTTC.

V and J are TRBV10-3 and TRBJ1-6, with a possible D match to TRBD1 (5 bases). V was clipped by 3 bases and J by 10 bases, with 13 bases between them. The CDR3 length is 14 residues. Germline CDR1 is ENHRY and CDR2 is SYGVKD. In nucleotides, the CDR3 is TGTGCCATCAGTGAAGCGCAGGGTGGCTCACCCCTCCACTTT. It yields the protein CAISEAQGGSPLHF.

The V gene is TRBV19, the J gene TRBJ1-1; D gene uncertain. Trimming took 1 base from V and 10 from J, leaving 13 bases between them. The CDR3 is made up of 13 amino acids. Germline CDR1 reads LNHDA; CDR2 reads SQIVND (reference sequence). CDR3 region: CASSIAVTRGAFF. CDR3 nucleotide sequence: TGTGCCAGTAGTATAGCGGTCACACGAGGAGCTTTCTTT.

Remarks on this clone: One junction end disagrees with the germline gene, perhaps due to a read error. CDR3 amino acids: CSSTHLAQGNSPLHF. CDR3 nucleotides: TGTTCCAGCACTCACCTGGCACAGGGAAATTCACCCCTCCACTTT. The genes are TRBV7-9 and TRBJ1-6; a possible D gene is TRBD1 (6 bases). This CDR3 has 15 residues. The germline V gene has CDR1 SEHNR and CDR2 FQNEAQ (reference sequence).

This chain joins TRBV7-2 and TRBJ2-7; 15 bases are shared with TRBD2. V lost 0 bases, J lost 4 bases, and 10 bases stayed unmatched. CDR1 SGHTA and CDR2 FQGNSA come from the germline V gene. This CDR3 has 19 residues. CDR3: CASSLARTSGGARVYEQYF. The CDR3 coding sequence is TGTGCCAGCAGCTTAGCCCGGACTAGCGGGGGGGCCCGGGTGTACGAGCAGTACTTC.

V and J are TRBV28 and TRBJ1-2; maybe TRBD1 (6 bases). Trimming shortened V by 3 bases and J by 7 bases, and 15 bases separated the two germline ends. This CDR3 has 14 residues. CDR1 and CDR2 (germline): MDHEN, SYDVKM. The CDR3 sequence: CASSLTAGAVGYTF. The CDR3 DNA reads TGTGCCAGCAGTTTGACCGCAGGGGCGGTTGGCTACACCTTC.

The CDR3 is CASSPEGWTEAFF. In DNA, the CDR3 is TGTGCCAGCAGCCCAGAGGGATGGACTGAAGCTTTCTTT. The gene calls are TRBV9 and TRBJ1-1; D uncertain. CDR3 size: 13 residues. Trimming cost V 4 bases and J 5 bases, with 12 bases left between them. Germline lookup yields CDR1 SGDLS and CDR2 YYNGEE.

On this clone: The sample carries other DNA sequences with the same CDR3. The CDR3 reads CASSFRPVGLASTYEQYF. As DNA, the CDR3 is TGCGCCAGCAGCTTCCGGCCCGTCGGACTAGCGTCTACCTACGAGCAGTACTTC. This chain uses TRBV5-1 with TRBJ2-7, with TRBD2 identical over 9 bases. Germline V lookup: CDR1 SGHRS, CDR2 YFSETQ. This CDR3 is built from 18 residues. Unmatched junction bases numbered 14, after V lost 2 bases and J lost 2 bases.

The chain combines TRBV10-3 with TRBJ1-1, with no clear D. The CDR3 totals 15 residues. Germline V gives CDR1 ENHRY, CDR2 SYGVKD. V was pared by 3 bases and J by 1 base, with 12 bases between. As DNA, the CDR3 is TGTGCCATCAGTGATGGTACTTCAGGGAACACTGAAGCTTTCTTT. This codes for CAISDGTSGNTEAFF.

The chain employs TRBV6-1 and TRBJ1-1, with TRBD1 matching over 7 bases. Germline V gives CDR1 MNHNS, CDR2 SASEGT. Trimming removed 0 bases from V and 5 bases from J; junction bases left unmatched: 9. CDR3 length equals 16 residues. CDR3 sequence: CASSEAWYRGGTEAFF. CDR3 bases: TGTGCCAGCAGTGAAGCGTGGTACAGGGGAGGTACTGAAGCTTTCTTT.

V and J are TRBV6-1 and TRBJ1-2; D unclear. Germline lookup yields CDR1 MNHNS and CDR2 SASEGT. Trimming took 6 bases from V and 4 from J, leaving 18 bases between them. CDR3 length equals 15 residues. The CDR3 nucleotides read TGTGCCAGCAGCCCCGGGGAGGGTGGTAGCTATGGCTACACCTTC. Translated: CASSPGEGGSYGYTF.

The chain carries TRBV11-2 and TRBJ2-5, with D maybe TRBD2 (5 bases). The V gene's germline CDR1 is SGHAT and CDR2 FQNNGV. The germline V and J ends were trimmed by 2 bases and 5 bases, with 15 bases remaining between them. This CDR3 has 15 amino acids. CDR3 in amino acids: CASSLTRARRETQYF. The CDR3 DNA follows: TGTGCCAGCAGCTTAACCCGGGCCCGGAGGGAGACCCAGTACTTC.

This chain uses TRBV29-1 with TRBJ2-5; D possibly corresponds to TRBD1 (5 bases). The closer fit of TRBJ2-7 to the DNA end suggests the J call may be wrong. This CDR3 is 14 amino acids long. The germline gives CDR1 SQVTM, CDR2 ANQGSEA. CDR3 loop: CSVAVRGVSYEQYF. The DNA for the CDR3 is TGCAGCGTTGCCGTAAGGGGTGTGTCCTACGAGCAGTACTTC.

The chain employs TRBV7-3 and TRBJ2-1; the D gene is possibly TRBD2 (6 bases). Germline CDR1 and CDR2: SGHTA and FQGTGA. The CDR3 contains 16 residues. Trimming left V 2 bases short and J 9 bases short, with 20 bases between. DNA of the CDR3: TGTGCCAGCAGCTTATCAATAGCGGCAGGTCGTAGTGAGCAGTTCTTC. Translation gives CASSLSIAAGRSEQFF. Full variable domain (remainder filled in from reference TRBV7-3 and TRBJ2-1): GAGVSQTPSNKVTEKGKYVELRCDPISGHTALYWYRQSLGQGPEFLIYFQGTGAADDSGLPNDRFFAVRPEGSVSTLKIQRTERGDSAVYLCASSLSIAAGRSEQFFGPGTRLTVL.